This T cell receptor (beta chain) originates from a study of cytomegalovirus exposure and HLA in healthy donors. The V gene end was trimmed by 1 base and the J gene end by 6 bases; junction bases not matched to a gene: 6. Germline CDR1 reads LGHNA; CDR2 reads YNFKEQ. The CDR3 has 15 amino acids. Primers for the PCR totalled 60 Vbeta and 13 Jbeta. Under the authors' procedure: Unique TCR beta chains numbered about 79 million in a later analysis, with around 10 million shared. TCRdb's table, derived via immunoSEQ multiplex PCR, lists solely in-frame clones and lacks some. D and trimming were read from the DNA, whereas the V and J calls and clone size are those reported in that table. The sample lists 110,000 or so clones; around 80% were seen once.

What was sequenced was PBMCs. The rearrangement joins TRBV4-2 to TRBJ2-3; 8 positions agree with TRBD2. This clonotype originated in a man in his forties in good health and CMV-seropositive. CDR3: CASSQVAASGDTQYF. CDR3 sequence (DNA): TGTGCCAGCAGCCAAGTGGCGGCTAGCGGGGATACGCAGTATTTT.